The present TCR beta chain was sequenced within a study of T cell responses to AZD1222 COVID-19 vaccine. Unmatched junction bases numbered 6, after V lost 5 bases and J lost 5 bases. Germline lookup yields CDR1 SGHRS and CDR2 YFSETQ. The CDR3 consists of 13 residues. Comment on this clone: What it binds is unknown.

Study results and limitations: Seropositive at baseline were only 5 to 7 AZD1222 recipients. Researchers report vaccine-associated CD4 TCRs spanning spike, with dominance at 160-218 and 743-854.

This table comes from immunoSEQ multiplex PCR, and its TCRdb copy is limited to in-frame clones, with some not included. The sample holds 150,000 to 200,000 clones; roughly 92% are singletons and the top ten take around 2.3%. The source was peripheral blood, collected on day 0 of AZD1222 vaccination. The V call is TRBV5-1, the J call TRBJ2-5; 7 bases fit TRBD2. This receptor was taken from an adult in good health. CDR3 amino acids: CASSGGGGETQYF. As DNA, the CDR3 is TGCGCCAGCAGTGGCGGGGGTGGGGAGACCCAGTACTTC. Complete variable domain (other parts from reference TRBV5-1 and TRBJ2-5): KAGVTQTPRYLIKTRGQQVTLSCSPISGHRSVSWYQQTPGQGLQFLFEYFSETQRNKGNFPGRFSGRQFSNSRSEMNVSTLELGDSALYLCASSGGGGETQYFGPGTRLLVL.